The text below deals with one TCR beta chain. Its antigen is still unknown. The data derive from a study of CD8+ T cells in alopecia areata. The wider study: Treated patients were dosed with oral tofacitinib, taking 5 to 10 mg twice daily.

RNA was extracted and reverse transcribed into cDNA as the sequencing template. Measured with immunoSEQ multiplex PCR; TCRdb has only the in-frame clones, and not every one. The sample has fewer than 250,000 clones, 57% seen once; the top ten hold around 0.44%. CDR3 length: 13 residues. Germline assignment: CDR1 MNHNY and CDR2 SVGAGI (reference sequence). The trim removed 7 bases at V and 4 bases at J, leaving 6 bases unmatched. Whole-study findings and limits: Lesional scalp, especially alopecia totalis/universalis, showed higher clonality than normal scalp.

V is TRBV6-6 and J is TRBJ1-1; 7 nucleotides match TRBD1. This TCR derives from a human donor with alopecia areata. The specimen comprised CD4+ T cells sorted from blood, sampled at week 0. The CDR3 DNA sequence: TGTGCCAGCAATAAAGGACAGGCCACTGAAGCTTTCTTT. It translates to CASNKGQATEAFF.